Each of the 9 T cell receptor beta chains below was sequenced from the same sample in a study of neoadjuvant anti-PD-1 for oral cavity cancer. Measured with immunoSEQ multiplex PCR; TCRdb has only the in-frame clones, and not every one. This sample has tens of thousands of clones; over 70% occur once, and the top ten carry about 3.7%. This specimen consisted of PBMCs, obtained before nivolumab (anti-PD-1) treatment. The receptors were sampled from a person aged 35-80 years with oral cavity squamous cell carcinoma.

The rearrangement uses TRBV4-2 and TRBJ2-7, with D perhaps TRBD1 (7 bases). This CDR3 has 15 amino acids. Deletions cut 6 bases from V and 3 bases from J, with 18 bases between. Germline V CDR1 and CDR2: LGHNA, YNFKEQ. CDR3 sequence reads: CASSPGGSYIYEQYF. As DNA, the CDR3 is TGTGCCAGCAGTCCAGGGGGGAGCTATATCTACGAGCAGTACTTC.

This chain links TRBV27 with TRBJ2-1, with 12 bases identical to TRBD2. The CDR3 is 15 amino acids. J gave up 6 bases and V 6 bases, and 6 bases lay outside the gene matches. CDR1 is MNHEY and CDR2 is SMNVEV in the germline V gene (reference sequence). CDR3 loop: CASRRLAGEGNEQFF. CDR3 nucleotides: TGTGCCAGCAGGAGACTAGCGGGAGAGGGCAATGAGCAGTTCTTC.

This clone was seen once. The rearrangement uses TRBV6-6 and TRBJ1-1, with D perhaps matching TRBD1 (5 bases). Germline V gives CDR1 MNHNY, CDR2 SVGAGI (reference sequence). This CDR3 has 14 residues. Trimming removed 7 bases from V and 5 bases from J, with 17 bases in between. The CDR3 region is CASTLGRGVTEAFF. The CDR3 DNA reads TGTGCCAGCACCCTAGGTCGGGGGGTAACTGAAGCTTTCTTT.

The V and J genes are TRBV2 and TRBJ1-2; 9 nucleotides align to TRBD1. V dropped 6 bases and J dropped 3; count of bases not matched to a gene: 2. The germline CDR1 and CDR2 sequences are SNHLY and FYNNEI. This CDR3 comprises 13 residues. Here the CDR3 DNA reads TGTGCCAGCAGAGGGGACAGGGACTATGGCTACACCTTC. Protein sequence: CASRGDRDYGYTF. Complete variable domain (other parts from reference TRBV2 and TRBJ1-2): EPEVTQTPSHQVTQMGQEVILRCVPISNHLYFYWYRQILGQKVEFLVSFYNNEISEKSEIFDDQFSVERPDGSNFTLKIRSTKLEDSAMYFCASRGDRDYGYTFGSGTRLTVV.

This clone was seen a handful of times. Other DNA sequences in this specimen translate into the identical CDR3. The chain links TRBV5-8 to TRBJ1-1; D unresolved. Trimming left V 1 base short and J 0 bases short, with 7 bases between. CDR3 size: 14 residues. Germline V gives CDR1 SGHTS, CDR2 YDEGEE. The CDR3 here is CASSLSAMNTEAFF. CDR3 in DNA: TGTGCCAGCAGCTTGTCGGCCATGAACACTGAAGCTTTCTTT.

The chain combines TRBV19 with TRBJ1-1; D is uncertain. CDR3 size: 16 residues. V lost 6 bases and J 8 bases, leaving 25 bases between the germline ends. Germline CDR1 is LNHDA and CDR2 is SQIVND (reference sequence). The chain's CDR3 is CASRLEGSGPRREAFF. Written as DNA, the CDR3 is TGTGCCAGTAGGTTAGAGGGCTCGGGTCCCCGTCGGGAAGCTTTCTTT.

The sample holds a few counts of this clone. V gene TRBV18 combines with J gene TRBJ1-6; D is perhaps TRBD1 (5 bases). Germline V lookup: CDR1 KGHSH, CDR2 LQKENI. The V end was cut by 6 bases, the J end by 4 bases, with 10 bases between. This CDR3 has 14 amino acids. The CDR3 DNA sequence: TGTGCCAGCTCCCCGACAGAGTATAATTCACCCCTCCACTTT. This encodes CASSPTEYNSPLHF.

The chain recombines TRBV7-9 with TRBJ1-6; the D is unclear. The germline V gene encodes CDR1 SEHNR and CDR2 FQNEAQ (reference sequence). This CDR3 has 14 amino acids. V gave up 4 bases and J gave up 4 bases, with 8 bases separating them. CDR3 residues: CASSSTGYNSPLHF. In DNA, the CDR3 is TGTGCCAGCAGCTCAACCGGATATAATTCACCCCTCCACTTT.

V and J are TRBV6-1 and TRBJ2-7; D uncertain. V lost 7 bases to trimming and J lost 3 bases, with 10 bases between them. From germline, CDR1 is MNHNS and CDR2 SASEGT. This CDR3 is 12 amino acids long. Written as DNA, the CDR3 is TGTGCCAGCACGATCGGGTACTACGAGCAGTACTTC. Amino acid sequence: CASTIGYYEQYF.